This T cell receptor (beta chain) is from a study of cytotoxic CD8 clonotypes in ibrutinib-treated CLL. Findings of the study overall: Clonality showed a rise at ibrutinib response that reversed toward baseline at progression.

As regards this clone: What it binds is unknown.

The method was immunoSEQ multiplex PCR; TCRdb's version includes in-frame clones alone and lacks a portion of them. Found here are 250,000 to 350,000 clones, roughly four fifths of them singletons; the top ten hold roughly 6%. The germline gives CDR1 MGHRA, CDR2 YSYEKL. This CDR3 has 16 residues. Unmatched junction bases numbered 6, after V lost 1 base and J lost 6 bases. The source of this sequence is a human donor with chronic lymphocytic leukemia. The V gene is TRBV4-1, the J gene TRBJ1-4, with 9 bases that match TRBD1. Sequencing used PBMCs, obtained at disease progression, from a patient treated with ibrutinib. The CDR3 is CASSQVGDRADEKLFF. The CDR3 nucleotides are TGCGCCAGCAGCCAAGTCGGGGACAGGGCGGATGAAAAACTGTTTTTT.